Shown below are 8 T cell receptor beta chains from a single sample sequenced in a study of regulatory T cells in long-lasting Graves disease. Construction of the TCR beta libraries employed iRepertoire HTBI primers in conjunction with Arm-PCR of CDR3 regions. TCRdb re-derived calls from the multiplex PCR reads in MiXCR, one entry per CDR3 protein. The sample has hundreds of thousands of distinct CDR3 sequences; around a fifth are singletons. As to time point: persistent/refractory GD, antithyroid drugs over 5 years with positive TRAb. PBMCs were the source of the RNA used for TCR sequencing. The sample here was peripheral blood mononuclear cells (PBMCs), taken when the disease was refractory, from a patient treated with antithyroid drugs. The source of these receptors is a female donor with Graves disease.

The sample holds a few counts of this clonotype. V and J are TRBV9 and TRBJ1-3; 9 bases line up with TRBD1. CDR1 and CDR2 (germline): SGDLS, YYNGEE. The CDR3 has 15 amino acids. After removal of 0 bases from V and 4 bases from J, the junction contained 2 bases not matched to a gene. The CDR3 sequence is CASSVEGTGGNTIYF. CDR3 in DNA: TGTGCCAGCAGCGTAGAGGGGACAGGGGGAAACACCATATATTTT.

This clonotype came up many times. The CDR3 protein is CASRRVTGNTIYF. CDR3 nucleotides: TGTGCCAGCAGGAGGGTTACTGGAAACACCATATATTTT. The rearrangement links TRBV6-1 to TRBJ1-3; D not resolved. Looked up from germline, CDR1 is MNHNS and CDR2 is SASEGT. The CDR3 length is 13 residues. V was cut by 6 bases and J by 2 bases, with 8 bases left in between.

Details on this clonotype: A single base is all that separates this from a far larger clone, so a read error is likely. The V and J genes are TRBV5-1 and TRBJ2-7; D is ambiguous. CDR1 is SGHRS and CDR2 is YFSETQ in the germline V gene. The CDR3 is made up of 15 amino acids. Here the CDR3 reads CASSPARPATYEQYF. The CDR3 DNA reads as TGTGCCAGCAGCCCGGCCCGACCAGCCACCTACGAGCAGTACTTC.

This clonotype has a count of ten or more. The J gene is TRBJ1-1, the V gene TRBV11-2; D is unresolved. CDR3 length: 12 amino acids. V was pared by 4 bases and J by 0 bases, with 3 bases between. CDR1 and CDR2 from the germline V gene are SGHAT and FQNNGV. The CDR3 DNA is TGTGCCAGCAGCTGGATGAACACTGAAGCTTTCTTT. This sequence encodes CASSWMNTEAFF.

This clonotype came up a few times. The chain has TRBV7-2 and TRBJ2-3; 13 positions match TRBD2. CDR1 and CDR2 (germline): SGHTA, FQGNSA. V trimming: 2 bases; J trimming: 6 bases; junction bases outside the gene matches: 5. This CDR3 is 16 amino acids long. The CDR3 sequence is CASSLLGLAGADTQYF. The CDR3 DNA sequence: TGTGCCAGCAGCTTACTCGGACTAGCGGGAGCCGATACGCAGTATTTT.

The chain joins TRBV28 to TRBJ2-5; 9 nucleotides line up with TRBD2. Trimming cost V 6 bases and J 4 bases; bases outside gene matches: 12. The CDR3 is 16 amino acids. Germline CDR1 reads MDHEN; CDR2 reads SYDVKM. The CDR3 sequence is CASRFLGAGGTETQYF. Written as DNA, the CDR3 is TGTGCCAGCAGATTCTTAGGGGCGGGAGGGACAGAGACCCAGTACTTC.

This clonotype has a count of ten or more. The chain carries TRBV12-3 or TRBV12-4 and TRBJ2-6, with D possibly being TRBD1 or TRBD2 (5 bases each). Trimming took 2 bases from V and 7 from J, leaving 15 bases between them. The CDR3 extends over 16 amino acids. DNA of the CDR3: TGTGCCAGCAGTTTAAGTCTCGGGGCAGCAGCCAACGTCCTGACTTTC. Translating gives CASSLSLGAAANVLTF.

The rearrangement links TRBV28 to TRBJ2-1; either TRBD1 or TRBD2 may supply D (5 bases each). Germline CDR1 and CDR2: MDHEN and SYDVKM. Trimming removed 1 base at V and 7 bases at J, with 17 bases between. The CDR3 spans 16 residues. CDR3 nucleotide sequence: TGTGCCAGCAGTTTATTTCGCAGGGAGAATGGAAATGAGCAGTTCTTC. It is translated as CASSLFRRENGNEQFF.